Shown below are 3 T cell receptor beta chains from a single sample sequenced in a study of CD8 T cells in ankylosing spondylitis. Study outcomes and limitations: One TCR beta motif, made up of eight highly homologous variants, appeared characteristic of ankylosing spondylitis blood.

TCRdb reprocessed the 5' RACE reads via MiXCR and lists one record per CDR3 protein. Here the sample spans hundreds of thousands of distinct CDR3 sequences, approximately 12% being singletons. These receptors are not linked to any known antigen. Source material: blood, either unsorted or a sorted T cell fraction (not recorded which). These receptors all come from a male donor with ankylosing spondylitis.

In its sample, this clonotype was seen a few times. Here the CDR3 reads CSAPIAGGSYNEQFF. Written as DNA, the CDR3 is TGCAGTGCGCCCATAGCGGGAGGGTCCTACAATGAGCAGTTCTTC. The gene calls are TRBV20-1 and TRBJ2-1, with 11 bases lining up with TRBD2. CDR1 and CDR2 (germline): DFQATT, SNEGSKA (reference sequence). The CDR3 sequence is 15 residues long. J was trimmed by 1 base and V by 6 bases; bases with no gene match: 5.

The chain recombines TRBV20-1 with TRBJ2-1, with 9 bases that match TRBD1. Germline CDR1 and CDR2: DFQATT and SNEGSKA (reference sequence). Trimming at V came to 4 bases and at J to 4 bases, leaving 20 bases not matched to a gene. The CDR3 spans 19 residues. The CDR3 region is CSATPGPLSWTGVYNEQFF. CDR3 sequence (DNA): TGCAGTGCTACCCCAGGACCACTTTCTTGGACAGGGGTATACAATGAGCAGTTCTTC.

The gene calls are TRBV5-1 and TRBJ1-5, with a tentative D call TRBD1 (5 bases). Trimming shortened V by 0 bases and J by 1 base, and 8 bases separated the two germline ends. The germline CDR1 and CDR2 sequences are SGHRS and YFSETQ. The CDR3 sequence is 15 residues long. The DNA for the CDR3 is TGCGCCAGCAGCTTGGCAGGGAGGAGCAATCAGCCCCAGCATTTT. This encodes CASSLAGRSNQPQHF.